A selection of T cell receptor beta chains follows, all from one sample in a study of blood T cells in healthy people across ages. TCRdb re-called the 5' RACE reads through MiXCR, storing one row per CDR3 protein. The sample includes 700,000 to 950,000 distinct CDR3 sequences, roughly 41% of them seen just once. The sequenced sample consisted of blood. The receptors were sampled from a woman aged 55-69 years in good health. The CDR3 runs from the conserved cysteine through the conserved F or W. The order of the fields is D gene, J gene, CDR3 length, clone size, V gene, CDR3 DNA, CDR3 protein. A D gene is named only where the DNA matches it firmly. Clone size is not always given. Where it is, it says once, few, many or a class for expanded clones.

.,TRBJ2-7,13,once,TRBV12-5,TGTGCTAGTGGTTTGCCCCCTTACAATGAGCAGTACTTC,CASGLPPYNEQYF
.,TRBJ2-2,15,few,TRBV27,TGTGCCAGCAGTCCTTCACCGAGGGGATCGGGGGAGCTGTTTTTT,CASSPSPRGSGELFF
.,TRBJ1-2,15,many,TRBV3-1,TGTGCCAGCAGCCAAGATCGTACAGAACTCTATGGCTACACCTTC,CASSQDRTELYGYTF
.,TRBJ2-3,15,few,TRBV9,TGTGCCAGCAGCGTAGGTGACCAGCGCACAGATACGCAGTATTTT,CASSVGDQRTDTQYF
.,TRBJ2-1,13,.,TRBV5-1,TGCGCCAGCAGCTTGGCTGATCTCAATGAGCAGTTCTTC,CASSLADLNEQFF
TRBD2,TRBJ2-1,15,few,TRBV12-3/TRBV12-4,TGTGCCAGCAGCTCCCTAGGTAGCGGGAGAAGTGAGCAGTTCTTC,CASSSLGSGRSEQFF
.,TRBJ2-6,18,few,TRBV2,TGTGCCAGCAGTGAAGCGGTACGGCTGTCCTCTGGGGCCAACGTCCTGACTTTC,CASSEAVRLSSGANVLTF
.,TRBJ2-1,14,.,TRBV10-3,TGTGCATCTGGGGGCGGGAGCTCCTACAATGAGCAGTTCTTC,CASGGGSSYNEQFF
.,TRBJ2-5,14,.,TRBV3-1,TGTGCCAGCAGCCAAGGGAGGAGCGGGGAGACCCAGTACTTC,CASSQGRSGETQYF
.,TRBJ2-7,15,.,TRBV7-9,TGTGCCAGCAGCTCTCCCCTCGGGGGTCTCAATGAGCAGTACTTC,CASSSPLGGLNEQYF
.,TRBJ2-7,14,few,TRBV10-3,TGTGCCATCAGTGAGTCGACGGGGGCCTACGAGCAGTACTTC,CAISESTGAYEQYF
.,TRBJ2-5,13,.,TRBV28,TGTGCCGGCACCCCCGGAGATTCGGGGTCCCAGTATTTC,CAGTPGDSGSQYF
TRBD2,TRBJ2-3,15,few,TRBV20-1,TGCAGTGCTAGAGTAGCTAGCGGCCGCACAGATACGCAGTATTTT,CSARVASGRTDTQYF
TRBD2,TRBJ2-5,16,once,TRBV6-7,TGTGCCACCGCACGGGTAGCGGGGGAAAGAGGAGAGACCCAGTACTTC,CATARVAGERGETQYF
.,TRBJ2-3,12,.,TRBV6-1,TGTGCCAGCAGTGAGGCCCTTGGTACGCAGTATTTT,CASSEALGTQYF
.,TRBJ2-7,14,.,TRBV29-1,TGCAGCGTTGGGGCAGGGGTTAGCTCCTACGAGCAGTACTTC,CSVGAGVSSYEQYF
TRBD1,TRBJ1-2,16,.,TRBV7-2,TGTGCCAGCAGCTCCAGACAGGGGGCTTCTTACTATGGCTACACCTTC,CASSSRQGASYYGYTF
.,TRBJ2-3,16,.,TRBV20-1,TGCAGTGCTAGTTCGCCGGGACTTCTTAGCACAGATACGCAGTATTTT,CSASSPGLLSTDTQYF
.,TRBJ2-2,16,.,TRBV4-3,TGCGCCAGCAGCCAAGAGGGGCAGAGATACACCGGGGAGCTGTTTTTT,CASSQEGQRYTGELFF
.,TRBJ2-7,13,few,TRBV7-2,TGTGCCAGCACCCTGAGTTACTCCTACGAGCAGTACTTC,CASTLSYSYEQYF
TRBD2,TRBJ2-7,15,.,TRBV7-9,TGTGCCAGCAGCTTAGGCCTAGCGGGAGAGCTCGAGCAGTACTTC,CASSLGLAGELEQYF
TRBD1,TRBJ1-2,16,.,TRBV2,TGTGCCAGCAGTGAAGCACCCCACGACAGGGTTTATGGCTGCACCTTC,CASSEAPHDRVYGCTF
TRBD1,TRBJ2-1,16,few,TRBV4-3,TGCGCCAGCAGCCAAGAAGAGGGGGCGGAGTACAATGAGCAGTTCTTC,CASSQEEGAEYNEQFF
.,TRBJ2-1,17,.,TRBV28,TGTGCCAGCAGTCCCCTTGACGCCCGATTCTCCTACAATGAGCAGTTCTTC,CASSPLDARFSYNEQFF
TRBD1,TRBJ1-1,14,.,TRBV9,TGTGCCAGCAGCCCCGGGACAGGGGGCGTAAGGGCTTTCTTT,CASSPGTGGVRAFF
.,TRBJ1-1,12,.,TRBV20-1,TGCAGTGCTCCTAGCGGATTTATAGAAGCTTTCTTT,CSAPSGFIEAFF
TRBD2,TRBJ2-7,15,.,TRBV28,TGTGCCAGCAGTCCGATCGGGAGGGGAGCCTACGAGCAGTACTTC,CASSPIGRGAYEQYF
TRBD2,TRBJ2-1,15,.,TRBV5-1,TGCGCCAGCTTCCTGACTAGCGGGGTAAACAATGAGCAGTTCTTC,CASFLTSGVNNEQFF
.,TRBJ2-5,17,.,TRBV20-1,TGCAGTGCTGTGGGGGTCCAGGGAATCTCTTCCTACAATGAGCAGTACTTC,CSAVGVQGISSYNEQYF
TRBD1,TRBJ2-7,12,.,TRBV6-1,TGTGCCAGCATGACAGGGACCTACGAGCAGTACTTC,CASMTGTYEQYF
TRBD1,TRBJ2-7,12,.,TRBV29-1,TGCAGCGTTGGACAGGGGGCTCACGAGCAGTACTTC,CSVGQGAHEQYF
TRBD2,TRBJ2-3,13,.,TRBV28,TGTGCCAGCAGGAGGGGATCGGGACTAGCCGGGTATTTT,CASRRGSGLAGYF
.,TRBJ2-2,13,.,TRBV2,TGTGCCAGCAGTAGAACAGACACCGGGGAGCTGTTTTTT,CASSRTDTGELFF
.,TRBJ2-1,14,.,TRBV29-1,TGCAGCGTTGGGGTGGCCGGGGCCTACAATGAGCAGTTCTTC,CSVGVAGAYNEQFF
.,TRBJ2-1,12,.,TRBV6-6,TGTGCCAGCAGTTACAGGTACAATGAGCAGTTCTTC,CASSYRYNEQFF
.,TRBJ1-2,10,.,TRBV25-1,TGTGCCAGCAGTGAGGTTGGCTACACCTTC,CASSEVGYTF
.,TRBJ2-3,13,.,TRBV3-1,TGTGCCAGCAGCCAAGCTTCCATAGATACGCAGTATTTT,CASSQASIDTQYF